This T cell receptor (beta chain) was identified during a study of T cells in localized non-small cell lung cancer. The CDR3 extends over 12 amino acids. Deletions cut 3 bases from V and 5 bases from J, with 10 bases between. Germline values: CDR1 SQVTM, CDR2 ANQGSEA. Data came from immunoSEQ multiplex PCR; TCRdb stores just in-frame clones and leaves some out. Of about 77,000 clones in the sample, more than 75% are singletons; the top ten hold under 25%. This clone was counted between two and nine times. The sequence was obtained from a woman aged 35-70 years with stage I squamous cell lung carcinoma. The V and J genes are TRBV29-1 and TRBJ1-1; D may be TRBD1 (5 bases). Sequenced here: peripheral blood, sampled before any cancer treatment. CDR3 sequence (DNA): TGCAGCGTTGATGGGGAGGGGACTGAAGCTTTCTTT. This gives the protein CSVDGEGTEAFF.